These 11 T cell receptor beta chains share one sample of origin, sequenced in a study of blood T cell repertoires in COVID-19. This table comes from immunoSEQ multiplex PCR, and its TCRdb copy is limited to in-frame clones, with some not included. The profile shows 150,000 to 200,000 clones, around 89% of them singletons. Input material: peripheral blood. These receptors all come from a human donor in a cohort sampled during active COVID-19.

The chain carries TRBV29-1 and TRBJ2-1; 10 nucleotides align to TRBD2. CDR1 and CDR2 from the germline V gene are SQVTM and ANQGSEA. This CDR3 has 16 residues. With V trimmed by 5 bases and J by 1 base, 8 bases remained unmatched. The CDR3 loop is CSVLPSGGESYNEQFF. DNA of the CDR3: TGCAGCGTTCTGCCTAGCGGGGGCGAATCCTACAATGAGCAGTTCTTC.

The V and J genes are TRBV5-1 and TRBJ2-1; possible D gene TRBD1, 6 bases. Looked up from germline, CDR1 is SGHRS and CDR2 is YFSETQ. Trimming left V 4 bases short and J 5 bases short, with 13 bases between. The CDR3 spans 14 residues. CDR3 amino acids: CASSKQGVNNEQFF. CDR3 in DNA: TGCGCCAGCAGCAAACAGGGTGTGAACAATGAGCAGTTCTTC.

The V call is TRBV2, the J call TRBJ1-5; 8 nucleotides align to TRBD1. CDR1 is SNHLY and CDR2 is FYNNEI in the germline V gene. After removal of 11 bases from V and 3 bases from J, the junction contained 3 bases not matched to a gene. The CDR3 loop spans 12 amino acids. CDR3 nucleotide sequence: TGTGCCTCGGGACAGGTCAATCAGCCCCAGCATTTT. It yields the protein CASGQVNQPQHF.

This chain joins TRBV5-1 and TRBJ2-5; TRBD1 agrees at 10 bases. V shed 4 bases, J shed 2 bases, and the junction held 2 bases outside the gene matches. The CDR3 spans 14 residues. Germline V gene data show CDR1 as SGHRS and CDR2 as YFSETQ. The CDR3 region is CASSPGQGQETQYF. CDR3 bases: TGCGCCAGCAGCCCGGGACAGGGGCAAGAGACCCAGTACTTC.

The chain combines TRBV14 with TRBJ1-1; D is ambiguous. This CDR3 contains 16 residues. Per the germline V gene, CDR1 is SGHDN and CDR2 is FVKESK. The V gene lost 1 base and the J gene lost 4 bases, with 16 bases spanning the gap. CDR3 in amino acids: CASSQVKPSRSTEAFF. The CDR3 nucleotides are TGTGCCAGCAGCCAAGTGAAGCCCTCTCGGAGCACTGAAGCTTTCTTT.

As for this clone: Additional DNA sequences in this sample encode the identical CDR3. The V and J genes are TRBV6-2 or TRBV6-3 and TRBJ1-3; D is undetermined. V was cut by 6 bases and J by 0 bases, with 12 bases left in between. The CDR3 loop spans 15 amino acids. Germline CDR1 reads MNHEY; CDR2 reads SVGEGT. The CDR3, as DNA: TGTGCCAGCAGCTCGCCATTACTCTCTGGAAACACCATATATTTT. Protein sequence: CASSSPLLSGNTIYF.

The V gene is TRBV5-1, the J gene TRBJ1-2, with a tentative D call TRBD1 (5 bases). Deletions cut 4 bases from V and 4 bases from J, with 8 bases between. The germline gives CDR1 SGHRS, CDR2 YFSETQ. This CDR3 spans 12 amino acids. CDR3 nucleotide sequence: TGCGCCAGCAGCCAGGACACCTATGGCTACACCTTC. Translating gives CASSQDTYGYTF.

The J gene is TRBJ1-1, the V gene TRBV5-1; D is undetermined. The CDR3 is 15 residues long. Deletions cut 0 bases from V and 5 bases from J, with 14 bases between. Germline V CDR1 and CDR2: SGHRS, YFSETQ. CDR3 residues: CASSLAYGVFTEAFF. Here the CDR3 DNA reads TGCGCCAGCAGCTTGGCCTACGGGGTTTTTACTGAAGCTTTCTTT.

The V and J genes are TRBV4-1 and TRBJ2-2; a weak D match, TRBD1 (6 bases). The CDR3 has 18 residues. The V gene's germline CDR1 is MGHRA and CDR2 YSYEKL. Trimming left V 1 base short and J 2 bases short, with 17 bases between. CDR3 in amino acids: CASSQVLQVGTNTGELFF. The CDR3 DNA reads TGCGCCAGCAGCCAAGTCCTACAGGTCGGGACAAACACCGGGGAGCTGTTTTTT.

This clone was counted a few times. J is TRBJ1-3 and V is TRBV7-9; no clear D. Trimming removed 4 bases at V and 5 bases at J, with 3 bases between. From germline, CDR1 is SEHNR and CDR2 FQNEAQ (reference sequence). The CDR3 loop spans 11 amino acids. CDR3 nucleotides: TGTGCCAGCAGCTCCAGAAACACCATATATTTT. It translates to CASSSRNTIYF.

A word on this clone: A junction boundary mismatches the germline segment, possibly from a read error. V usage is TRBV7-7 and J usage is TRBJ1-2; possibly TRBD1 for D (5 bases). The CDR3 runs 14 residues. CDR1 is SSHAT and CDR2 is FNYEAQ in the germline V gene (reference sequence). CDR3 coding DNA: TGTGCTAGCAGCCCTCCGTCCCGGGGGGAGGGCTACACCTTC. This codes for CASSPPSRGEGYTF.